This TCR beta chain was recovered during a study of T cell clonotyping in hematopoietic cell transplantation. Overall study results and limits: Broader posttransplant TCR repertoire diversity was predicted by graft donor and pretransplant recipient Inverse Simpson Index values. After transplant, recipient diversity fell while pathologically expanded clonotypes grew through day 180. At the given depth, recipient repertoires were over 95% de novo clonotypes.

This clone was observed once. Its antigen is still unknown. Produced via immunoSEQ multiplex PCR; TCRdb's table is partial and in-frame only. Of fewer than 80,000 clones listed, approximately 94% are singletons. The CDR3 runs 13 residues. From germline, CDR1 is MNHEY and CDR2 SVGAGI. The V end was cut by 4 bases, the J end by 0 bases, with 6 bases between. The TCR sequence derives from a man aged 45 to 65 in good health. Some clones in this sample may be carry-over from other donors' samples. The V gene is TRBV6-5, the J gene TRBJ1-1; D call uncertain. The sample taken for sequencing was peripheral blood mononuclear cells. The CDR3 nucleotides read TGTGCCAGCAGTTTATTTGTGAACACTGAAGCTTTCTTT. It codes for CASSLFVNTEAFF.